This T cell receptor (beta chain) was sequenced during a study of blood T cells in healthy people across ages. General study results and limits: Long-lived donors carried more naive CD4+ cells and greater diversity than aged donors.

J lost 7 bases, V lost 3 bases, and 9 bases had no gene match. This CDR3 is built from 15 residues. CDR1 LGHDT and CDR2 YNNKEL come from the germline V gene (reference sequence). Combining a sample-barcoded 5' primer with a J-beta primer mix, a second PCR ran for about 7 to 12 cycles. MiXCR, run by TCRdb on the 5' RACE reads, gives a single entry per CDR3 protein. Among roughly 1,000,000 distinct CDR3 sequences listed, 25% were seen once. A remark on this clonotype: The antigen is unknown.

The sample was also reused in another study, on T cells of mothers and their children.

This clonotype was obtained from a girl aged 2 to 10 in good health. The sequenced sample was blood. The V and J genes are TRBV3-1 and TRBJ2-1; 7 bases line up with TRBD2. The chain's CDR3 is CASSHVTTSHNEQFF. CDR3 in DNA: TGTGCCAGCAGCCACGTTACGACTAGCCATAATGAGCAGTTCTTC.